Below are 22 T cell receptor beta chains sequenced from a single sample in a study of metastatic and nonmetastatic thyroid tumors. Patients had received no treatment of any kind before thyroid surgery. TCRdb reassembled clones from the PCR reads with MiXCR. Altogether 17,000 or so clones are present, approximately 25% being singletons, with the ten largest covering roughly 14%. The sequencing sample was made of adjacent normal tissue. These receptors were obtained from a female donor with papillary thyroid cancer or a benign thyroid nodule (not recorded which). Some clones in this sample may be carry-over from other donors' samples.

There are a few counts of this clone. The chain carries TRBV6-1 and TRBJ2-7; 8 positions agree with TRBD2. The CDR3 runs 14 residues. The J segment lost 3 bases and the V segment lost 7 bases, leaving 8 bases of the junction unmatched. Per the germline V gene, CDR1 is MNHNS and CDR2 is SASEGT. The CDR3 loop is CASMESGGGYEQYF. The DNA of the CDR3 is TGTGCCAGCATGGAAAGCGGGGGCGGCTACGAGCAGTACTTC.

This chain joins TRBV12-3 or TRBV12-4 and TRBJ1-2; possible D gene TRBD1, 5 bases. This CDR3 spans 11 amino acids. V was clipped by 7 bases and J by 10 bases, with 13 bases between them. CDR3 sequence reads: CASMRQSVYTF. In DNA, the CDR3 is TGTGCCAGCATGAGACAGTCGGTCTACACCTTC.

This clone has a handful of counts. The V gene is TRBV12-3 or TRBV12-4, the J gene TRBJ2-7; 11 bases are shared with TRBD1. This CDR3 is 14 amino acids long. V shed 6 bases, J shed 3 bases, and the junction held 4 bases outside the gene matches. The chain's CDR3 is CASSRDRGVYEQYF. CDR3 sequence (DNA): TGTGCCAGCAGCCGGGACAGGGGGGTCTACGAGCAGTACTTC.

This clone counts as medium-sized. The chain employs TRBV6-1 and TRBJ1-4; 9 positions agree with TRBD1. The CDR3 extends over 14 amino acids. Trimming removed 6 bases from V and 4 bases from J; junction bases left unmatched: 3. Germline CDR1 reads MNHNS; CDR2 reads SASEGT. The CDR3 here is CASRPGQGNEKLFF. The DNA for the CDR3 is TGTGCCAGCAGACCGGGACAGGGTAATGAAAAACTGTTTTTT.

The J gene is TRBJ2-7, the V gene TRBV6-1; 9 nucleotides agree with TRBD2. The V gene's germline CDR1 is MNHNS and CDR2 SASEGT. The CDR3 sequence is 14 residues long. V dropped 8 bases and J dropped 3; count of bases not matched to a gene: 8. This CDR3 is CASDLSGSYYEQYF. CDR3 in DNA: TGTGCCAGCGATCTTAGCGGGAGTTACTACGAGCAGTACTTC.

The V gene is TRBV20-1, the J gene TRBJ2-1; possibly TRBD1 or TRBD2 for D (5 bases each). The CDR3 has 18 amino acids. V was shortened by 3 bases and J by 0 bases, with 21 bases between the two germline ends. Germline CDR1 reads DFQATT; CDR2 reads SNEGSKA (reference sequence). CDR3 protein: CSASGLARTSSSYNEQFF. The CDR3 region has the DNA TGCAGTGCTAGTGGGCTAGCCCGGACATCCAGCTCCTACAATGAGCAGTTCTTC.

This clone was detected a few times. The genes are TRBV6-5 and TRBJ2-3, with TRBD1 matching over 7 bases. V was clipped by 0 bases and J by 12 bases; unmatched bases: 3. The CDR3 extends over 12 amino acids. Germline V gene data show CDR1 as MNHEY and CDR2 as SVGAGI. CDR3 bases: TGTGCCAGCAGTTACTCCGGGACAGAACAGTATTTT. It encodes CASSYSGTEQYF.

J is TRBJ1-6 and V is TRBV7-2; D uncertain. The germline V gene has CDR1 SGHTA and CDR2 FQGNSA. The CDR3 consists of 15 residues. V was shortened by 5 bases and J by 7 bases, with 15 bases between the two germline ends. The CDR3 DNA is TGTGCCAGCAGCCCCACTGGTAACAAAAATTCACCCCTCCACTTT. Translating it yields CASSPTGNKNSPLHF.

This clone was recorded a few times. J is TRBJ2-7 and V is TRBV19; 7 bases line up with TRBD1. Trimming cost V 10 bases and J 5 bases; bases outside gene matches: 8. CDR1 is LNHDA and CDR2 is SQIVND in the germline V gene (reference sequence). The CDR3 has 12 amino acids. The CDR3 protein is CANPGQNHEQYF. CDR3 bases: TGTGCCAACCCGGGACAGAACCACGAGCAGTACTTC.

As for this clone: One end of the junction fails to match germline, which may point to a read error. The J gene is TRBJ1-2, the V gene TRBV15; a weak D match, TRBD1 (6 bases). Germline V gene sequence: CDR1 LNHNV, CDR2 YYDKDF (reference sequence). This CDR3 has 17 residues. The CDR3 loop reads CDTSRAGTTLGGYGYTF. The CDR3 DNA reads TGTGACACCAGCAGAGCTGGGACAACCCTGGGTGGCTATGGCTACACCTTC.

The chain employs TRBV6-4 and TRBJ1-2, with no clear D. Trimming shortened V by 0 bases and J by 7 bases, and 15 bases separated the two germline ends. The CDR3 loop spans 15 amino acids. CDR1 and CDR2 (germline): MRHNA, SNTAGT. The CDR3 loop reads CASSDSGNLSSGYTF. The CDR3, as DNA: TGTGCCAGCAGTGACTCCGGCAATCTTAGCTCTGGCTACACCTTC.

The chain combines TRBV2 with TRBJ2-7, with TRBD1 matching 9 bases. Germline CDR1 is SNHLY and CDR2 is FYNNEI. Germline trimming cut 7 bases from V and 4 bases from J; bases unmatched to any gene: 5. CDR3 length: 13 residues. The CDR3 loop is CASKGQGLYEQYF. The CDR3, as DNA: TGTGCCAGCAAGGGACAGGGCTTATACGAGCAGTACTTC.

The chain combines TRBV20-1 with TRBJ1-2; a possible D gene is TRBD1 (5 bases). Trimming stripped 3 bases from V and 1 base from J, with 12 bases between. This CDR3 region has 14 residues. Germline CDR1 and CDR2: DFQATT and SNEGSKA (reference sequence). The CDR3 loop is CSASRDANNYGYTF. The CDR3 nucleotides are TGCAGTGCTAGCCGGGACGCTAATAACTATGGCTACACCTTC.

This rearrangement joins TRBV20-1 to TRBJ1-1; a weak D match, TRBD1 (5 bases). This CDR3 has 13 amino acids. Germline V gene lookup returns CDR1 DFQATT and CDR2 SNEGSKA (reference sequence). V was trimmed by 4 bases and J by 4 bases, leaving 13 bases between them. The CDR3 sequence is CSANGAGSTEAFF. The DNA for the CDR3 is TGCAGTGCTAATGGGGCGGGGAGCACTGAAGCTTTCTTT.

This clone is medium-sized (0.01 to 0.1%). The chain employs TRBV6-1 and TRBJ2-5; D is undetermined. CDR1 and CDR2 from the germline V gene are MNHNS and SASEGT. The CDR3 runs 11 residues. V was cut by 5 bases and J by 3 bases, with 4 bases left in between. DNA of the CDR3: TGTGCCAGCAGTCCCAAAGAGACCCAGTACTTC. Translating gives CASSPKETQYF.

The chain is built from TRBV20-1 and TRBJ2-7; 10 bases fit TRBD2. After removal of 8 bases from V and 5 bases from J, the junction contained 12 bases not matched to a gene. The CDR3 length is 14 residues. Germline-derived CDR1 and CDR2 are DFQATT and SNEGSKA (reference sequence). The CDR3 DNA follows: TGCAGTCTCGAGGGGTCTAGCGGGAGCCACGAGCAGTACTTC. It specifies CSLEGSSGSHEQYF.

This clone has only a few counts. The chain joins TRBV10-2 to TRBJ2-7; 7 bases line up with TRBD1. Germline V gene sequence: CDR1 WSHSY, CDR2 SAAADI. This CDR3 spans 15 amino acids. V gave up 6 bases and J gave up 2 bases; unmatched junction bases: 10. The CDR3 nucleotides read TGCGCCAGCAGCCAAAGGACAGGACTTACCTACGAGCAGTACTTC. It yields the protein CASSQRTGLTYEQYF.

In regard to this clone: This likely comes from a read error, as the CDR3 has no conserved phenylalanine or tryptophan at its end. The DNA is left out, because the CDR3 cannot be placed on it with certainty; the CDR3 is given as TCRdb lists it. This rearrangement joins TRBV20-1 to TRBJ2-1. Germline CDR1 and CDR2: DFQATT and SNEGSKA (reference sequence). The CDR3 contains 16 residues when both ends are counted. CDR3 sequence reads: CSLEGSSGDRRNEEVV.

The CDR3 DNA follows: TGTGCCAGCAGCTGGACAGACCGTTCCGAGCAGTACGTC. This encodes CASSWTDRSEQYV. The chain carries TRBV7-2 and TRBJ2-7; weak D call: TRBD1 (6 bases). Trimming shortened V by 4 bases and J by 6 bases, and 13 bases separated the two germline ends. CDR1 SGHTA and CDR2 FQGNSA come from the germline V gene. The CDR3 extends over 13 amino acids.

This rearrangement joins TRBV6-5 to TRBJ1-1, with 8 bases fitting TRBD1. This CDR3 has 15 residues. Germline CDR1 MNHEY, CDR2 SVGAGI. After removal of 5 bases from V and 5 bases from J, the junction contained 10 bases not matched to a gene. The CDR3 loop is CASSNPGGGRTEAFF. The CDR3 DNA is TGTGCCAGCAGTAACCCAGGGGGCGGACGAACTGAAGCTTTCTTT.

The V gene is TRBV4-1, the J gene TRBJ2-2; D is possibly TRBD2 (6 bases). The CDR3 extends over 16 amino acids. Per the germline V gene, CDR1 is MGHRA and CDR2 is YSYEKL. Trimming left V 2 bases short and J 0 bases short, with 10 bases between. The CDR3 protein is CASSQFGGTNTGELFF. As DNA, the CDR3 is TGCGCCAGCAGCCAATTCGGCGGGACGAACACCGGGGAGCTGTTTTTT.

Points on this clone: One end of the junction does not line up with germline, which may come from a read error. This chain joins TRBV6-5 and TRBJ1-2; D might be TRBD1 (5 bases). Germline-derived CDR1 and CDR2 are MNHEY and SVGAGI. The CDR3 runs to 13 residues. CDR3 bases: TGTGCCATCAGTTTCGGGCAGGGTGGCGGCTACACCTTC. Protein: CAISFGQGGGYTF.